Presented here are 21 T cell receptor beta chains from one specimen sequenced in a study of control samples from healthy donors and cancer patients. Produced via immunoSEQ multiplex PCR; TCRdb's table is partial and in-frame only. The sample has 40,000 or so clones, approximately 90% seen once. Specimen: PBMCs. These receptors were obtained from a woman between 35 and 50 years old with head and neck cancer.

With respect to this clone: A junction boundary mismatches the germline segment, possibly from a read error. CDR3 in DNA: TGTGCCAGGTTCCGAGGGTGCTCCGACGAGCAGTACTTC. It codes for CARFRGCSDEQYF. This sequence joins TRBV6-5 and TRBJ2-7, with a possible D match to TRBD2 (5 bases). Germline CDR1 reads MNHEY; CDR2 reads SVGAGI. The CDR3 length is 13 residues.

V usage is TRBV4-1 and J usage is TRBJ1-4; D not resolved. The germline V gene has CDR1 MGHRA and CDR2 YSYEKL. Between the trimmed V and J ends, which lost 3 bases and 8 bases, there was a span of 19 bases. The CDR3 is 16 residues long. The CDR3 loop reads CASSHASLGTEEKLFF. CDR3 sequence (DNA): TGCGCCAGCAGCCATGCCTCCTTGGGCACGGAGGAAAAACTGTTTTTT.

The chain couples TRBV2 to TRBJ1-4; 7 bases line up with TRBD1. The CDR3 is made up of 15 amino acids. With V trimmed by 8 bases and J by 8 bases, 14 bases remained unmatched. From germline, CDR1 is SNHLY and CDR2 FYNNEI. The CDR3 sequence is CASRPEQGKREKLFF. The CDR3 DNA follows: TGTGCCAGCCGCCCGGAACAGGGGAAGAGAGAAAAACTGTTTTTT.

CDR3 protein: CASSPASYEQYF. The DNA of the CDR3 is TGTGCCAGCAGCCCCGCCTCCTACGAGCAGTACTTC. V and J are TRBV28 and TRBJ2-7, with D uncertain. The V end was cut by 6 bases, the J end by 0 bases, with 6 bases between. CDR3 length equals 12 residues. Germline lookup yields CDR1 MDHEN and CDR2 SYDVKM.

This clone was seen only once. V is TRBV27 and J is TRBJ2-2; 7 bases are a match to TRBD1. The CDR3 consists of 16 residues. CDR1 and CDR2 (germline): MNHEY, SMNVEV (reference sequence). The V segment lost 5 bases and the J segment 0 bases; nucleotides outside the gene matches: 6. CDR3 bases: TGTGCCAGCAGTGACGCCGGGACAGCGAACACCGGGGAGCTGTTTTTT. Protein product: CASSDAGTANTGELFF.

The rearrangement joins TRBV19 to TRBJ1-3, with D uncertain. V was cut by 3 bases and J by 0 bases, with 12 bases left in between. Germline V gene sequence: CDR1 LNHDA, CDR2 SQIVND (reference sequence). This CDR3 comprises 16 residues. CDR3 in amino acids: CASSILGISSGNTIYF. CDR3 bases: TGTGCCAGTAGTATCCTCGGCATTAGCTCTGGAAACACCATATATTTT.

The J gene is TRBJ1-2, the V gene TRBV12-3 or TRBV12-4; a weak D match, TRBD1 (6 bases). Trimming took 4 bases from V and 6 from J, leaving 12 bases between them. The CDR3 is 13 amino acids. The CDR3 loop is CASSSGTQNGYTF. DNA of the CDR3: TGTGCCAGCAGTTCCGGGACACAGAATGGCTACACCTTC.

The chain recombines TRBV28 with TRBJ2-3; the match to TRBD2 covers 13 bases. CDR3 size: 20 residues. The junction had 14 bases not matched to a gene; V was cut back by 2 bases and J by 3 bases. Germline CDR1 MDHEN, CDR2 SYDVKM. Here the CDR3 reads CASSLPQTSGRLGGTDTQYF. The CDR3 coding sequence is TGTGCCAGCAGTTTACCGCAGACTAGCGGGAGGTTGGGGGGGACAGATACGCAGTATTTT.

This rearrangement joins TRBV11-3 to TRBJ2-5; 11 bases fit TRBD1. This CDR3 region has 15 residues. The ends lost 3 bases at V and 5 bases at J; junction bases unmatched: 5. Looked up from germline, CDR1 is SGHNT and CDR2 is YENEEA. The CDR3 sequence: CASSFGQGASETQYF. The CDR3 bases are TGTGCCAGCAGCTTCGGACAGGGGGCGTCGGAGACCCAGTACTTC. The variable domain in full, with the rest retrieved from reference TRBV11-3 and TRBJ2-5, is EAGVVQSPRYKIIEKKQPVAFWCNPISGHNTLYWYLQNLGQGPELLIRYENEEAVDDSQLPKDRFSAERLKGVDSTLKIQPAELGDSAVYLCASSFGQGASETQYFGPGTRLLVL.

The chain has TRBV10-1 and TRBJ2-1; TRBD2 matches 8 bases. Unmatched junction bases numbered 2, after V lost 4 bases and J lost 3 bases. The CDR3 has 14 residues. CDR1 and CDR2 (germline): WNHNN, SYGVQD (reference sequence). CDR3 in amino acids: CASSGTSNYNEQFF. In DNA, the CDR3 is TGCGCCAGCAGTGGGACTAGCAACTACAATGAGCAGTTCTTC.

J is TRBJ1-1 and V is TRBV25-1; D is perhaps TRBD1 (6 bases). The CDR3 is 12 amino acids. Germline values: CDR1 MGHDK, CDR2 SYGVNS. Trimming left V 9 bases short and J 10 bases short, with 18 bases between. CDR3: CASRGRGTAAFF. In nucleotides, the CDR3 is TGTGCCAGTCGGGGGCGAGGTACAGCAGCTTTCTTT.

V is TRBV5-4 and J is TRBJ2-1, with 11 bases identical to TRBD1. CDR1 and CDR2 (germline): SGHNT, YYREEE (reference sequence). After removal of 2 bases from V and 6 bases from J, the junction contained 4 bases not matched to a gene. The CDR3 covers 15 residues. CDR3 in amino acids: CASSFRDRGINEQFF. The DNA of the CDR3 is TGTGCCAGCAGCTTCCGGGACAGGGGGATCAATGAGCAGTTCTTC.

The chain recombines TRBV2 with TRBJ2-7, with D unresolved. V lost 3 bases and J lost 1, with 10 bases in between. CDR1 is SNHLY, CDR2 FYNNEI, per germline. The CDR3 has 14 amino acids. CDR3 loop: CASSEGSLSYEQYF. CDR3 coding DNA: TGTGCCAGCAGTGAGGGCAGCCTGTCCTACGAGCAGTACTTC.

The gene calls are TRBV5-1 and TRBJ2-3; D ambiguous. The CDR3 extends over 11 amino acids. The ends were cut back, 4 bases at V and 2 bases at J, with 2 bases in the middle. CDR1 and CDR2 from the germline V gene are SGHRS and YFSETQ. The CDR3 coding sequence is TGCGCCAGCAGCGACACAGATACGCAGTATTTT. This gives the protein CASSDTDTQYF.

This chain joins TRBV5-8 and TRBJ2-1, with 14 bases matching TRBD2. With V trimmed by 0 bases and J by 6 bases, 8 bases remained unmatched. The CDR3 runs to 18 residues. CDR1 is SGHTS and CDR2 is YDEGEE in the germline V gene. CDR3 bases: TGTGCCAGCAGCTTGGTTGGGACTAGCGGGAGCATCTCCAATGAGCAGTTCTTC. It yields the protein CASSLVGTSGSISNEQFF.

The rearrangement joins TRBV6-5 to TRBJ2-2; D ambiguous. V shed 2 bases and J shed 4 bases, with 8 bases lying between them. CDR3 length: 14 residues. CDR1 is MNHEY and CDR2 is SVGAGI in the germline V gene. Written as DNA, the CDR3 is TGTGCCAGCAGTTACAGGGTTCCCACCGGGGAGCTGTTTTTT. This encodes CASSYRVPTGELFF.

The chain has TRBV27 and TRBJ1-1; D may be TRBD1 (6 bases). V was clipped by 0 bases and J by 1 base, with 12 bases between them. This CDR3 has 16 amino acids. CDR1 is MNHEY and CDR2 is SMNVEV in the germline V gene (reference sequence). CDR3 region: CASSLSIYRENTEAFF. The CDR3 DNA reads as TGTGCCAGCAGTTTATCGATTTACAGGGAGAACACTGAAGCTTTCTTT.

V is TRBV25-1 and J is TRBJ2-5, with no clear D. Germline loops: CDR1 MGHDK, CDR2 SYGVNS. Trimming left V 2 bases short and J 1 base short, with 11 bases between. The CDR3 is made up of 15 amino acids. CDR3 nucleotides: TGTGCCAGCAGTGAAAGGTCACTCGTCCAAGAGACCCAGTACTTC. This translates into CASSERSLVQETQYF. Full variable domain (outside the CDR3, taken from reference TRBV25-1 and TRBJ2-5): EADIYQTPRYLVIGTGKKITLECSQTMGHDKMYWYQQDPGMELHLIHYSYGVNSTEKGDLSSESTVSRIRTEHFPLTLESARPSHTSQYLCASSERSLVQETQYFGPGTRLLVL.

This rearrangement joins TRBV15 to TRBJ2-4, with 8 nucleotides matching TRBD1. CDR1 and CDR2 from the germline V gene are LNHNV and YYDKDF (reference sequence). CDR3 length: 16 amino acids. V lost 4 bases, J lost 2 bases, and 7 bases stayed unmatched. The CDR3 sequence: CATSIQGVGTKNIQYF. CDR3 sequence (DNA): TGTGCCACCAGCATACAGGGGGTCGGGACCAAAAACATTCAGTACTTC.

The chain links TRBV3-1 (or the pseudogene TRBV3-2) to TRBJ1-6; TRBD1 aligns across 8 bases. CDR1 is LGHDT, CDR2 YNNKEL, per germline (reference sequence). The CDR3 covers 17 residues. Trimming at V came to 1 base and at J to 7 bases, leaving 9 bases not matched to a gene. For the CDR3, the DNA is TGTGCCAGCAGCCAAGTAAACGCTGGGACAGGCAATTCACCCCTCCACTTT. Its protein is CASSQVNAGTGNSPLHF.

This sequence joins TRBV28 and TRBJ2-2; a weak D match, TRBD2 (6 bases). V was pared by 5 bases and J by 5 bases, with 15 bases between. Germline-derived CDR1 and CDR2 are MDHEN and SYDVKM. The length of the CDR3 is 15 residues. CDR3 residues: CASSRLEGETGELFF. The CDR3 DNA sequence: TGTGCCAGCAGTAGACTAGAGGGAGAAACCGGGGAGCTGTTTTTT.